The T cell receptor (beta chain) under discussion was sequenced for a study of graft-versus-host responses after intestinal transplantation (dated by TCRdb to the early 2020s). The study in broad terms: Multivisceral, liver-intestinal, or isolated intestinal transplants were received by the recipients. Anti-thymocyte globulin induction was given to all recipients, followed by maintenance tacrolimus and steroids for around three years. To identify alloreactive clones, pre-transplant mixed lymphocyte reaction products were sequenced and compared with unstimulated pre-transplant donor and recipient T cells. Rather than going through the commercial service, samples from a few later patients were sequenced in-house on an Illumina MiSeq and processed with MiXCR. After intestinal transplantation, graft-versus-host and host-versus-graft alloreactive T cell clones in the graft, circulation and bone marrow were tracked using bulk TCR-beta CDR3 sequencing. The cohort enrolled around 25 intestinal transplant recipients including one retransplant, and a few patients lacking pretransplant specimens were excluded. Donor T cell macrochimerism was defined as a peak of at least 4% donor T cells among recipient peripheral blood mononuclear cells. What the work shows at the level of the full study, not this receptor alone: The conclusions were limited by the relatively low number and heterogeneity of the intestinal transplant patients. Early after transplant, declines in HvG clones were associated with peak levels of circulating GvH clones. GvH clones turned up in recipient bone marrow, with some appearing earlier in ileal mucosa or blood, a pattern consistent with an intestinal mucosal origin. High GvH to HvG T cell clonal ratios were observed in the allografts of patients with donor T cell macrochimerism.

To note about this clone: Its antigen specificity is not known. Within one base of it there is no much larger clone, and no base qualities were kept.

The library was generated by the immunoSEQ multiplex PCR assay. High-throughput TCR-beta CDR3 sequencing of genomic DNA from most patients was performed by Adaptive Biotechnologies. As for how the authors treated the data: Adaptive's ImmunoSEQ software was the source of the TCR sequencing data for 18 patients, while a few other patients were processed with MiXCR and VDJtools. CDR3 nucleotide sequences shared by donor and recipient were removed because the origin of these sequences could not be assigned. Alloreactive clones required at least 2-fold expansion over unstimulated cells and minimum CFSE-low frequency of 0.002% (template counts) or 0.001% (read counts). A clone was considered mappable if detected in the sequenced pre-transplant spleen, lymph node, or MLR CFSE-low populations of the donor or recipient. Cumulative frequency of alloreactive clones was calculated as a percentage of all sequences weighted by copy number. In its TCRdb copy, this immuneACCESS table keeps in-frame sequences only and misses some clones. Where compared with another copy, unresolved V genes explain less than half of these, and the others have no known cause. D and trimming come from the DNA, and the V and J calls and clone size come from that table. In this sample the table shows 40,000 to 45,000 clones, about 90% of which occur a single time. The ten largest clones represent 2.3% of the sample.

Blood samples were collected up to 4 times in the first month after transplant and then at least monthly when available. CDR1 and CDR2, looked up from the germline V gene, are WSHSY and SAAADI. Germline trimming: 0 bases from V, 3 bases from J; junction bases outside gene matches: 9. The CDR3 measures 18 amino acids from cysteine to phenylalanine. The read is trimmed to its CDR3 DNA, 54 bases read in frame from base 1. This clonotype was sampled from a human patient who received an intestinal transplant, so some T cells may come from the graft donor. Sequencing used PBMCs, obtained 300 to 320 days after intestinal transplant. This sequence uses TRBV10-2 and TRBJ2-2; 8 junctional bases match TRBD1. The sequenced DNA: TGCGCCAGCAGTGAGTCGAGTAGGAAACAGGGGGACACCGGGGAGCTGTTTTTT. Its coded protein is CASSESSRKQGDTGELFF.